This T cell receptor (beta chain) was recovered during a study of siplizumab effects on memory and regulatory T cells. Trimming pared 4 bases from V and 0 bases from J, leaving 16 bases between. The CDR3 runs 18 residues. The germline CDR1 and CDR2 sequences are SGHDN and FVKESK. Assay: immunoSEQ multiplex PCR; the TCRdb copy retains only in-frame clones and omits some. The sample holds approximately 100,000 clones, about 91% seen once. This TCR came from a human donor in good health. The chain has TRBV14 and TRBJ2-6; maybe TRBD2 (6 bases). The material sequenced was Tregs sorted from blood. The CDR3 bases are TGTGCCAGCAGCCCGAACAGAGCGGGCAACTCTGGGGCCAACGTCCTGACTTTC. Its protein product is CASSPNRAGNSGANVLTF.